The 8 T cell receptor beta chains listed next were all sequenced from one sample in a study of T cells of healthy individuals. TCRdb re-analysed the 5' RACE reads in MiXCR, keeping a single row per CDR3 protein. Of 65,000 to 90,000 distinct CDR3 sequences in the sample, roughly 5.1% are singletons; the top ten hold roughly 7.5%. Receptors were obtained from a female donor in good health.

This clonotype has just a few counts. The V call is TRBV28, the J call TRBJ1-1; perhaps TRBD1 as D (6 bases). V dropped 10 bases and J dropped 5 bases, with 17 bases sitting between them. The CDR3 covers 13 residues. The V gene's germline CDR1 is MDHEN and CDR2 SYDVKM. The CDR3 is CATGGGGRTEAFF. As DNA, the CDR3 is TGTGCCACCGGTGGGGGGGGGCGGACTGAAGCTTTCTTT.

This clonotype was observed many times. The gene calls are TRBV5-6 and TRBJ1-1, with D possibly being TRBD1 (6 bases). V was cut by 4 bases and J by 4 bases, with 17 bases left in between. The CDR3 has 15 residues. Germline lookup yields CDR1 SGHDT and CDR2 YYEEEE. CDR3 in amino acids: CASSLTTGAGTEAFF. For the CDR3, the DNA is TGTGCCAGCAGCCTGACGACAGGAGCAGGCACTGAAGCTTTCTTT.

The table lists this clonotype with many counts. V is TRBV6-5 and J is TRBJ2-7; TRBD2 aligns across 10 bases. The CDR3 is 17 amino acids. V lost 0 bases and J lost 7; bases outside the gene matches: 12. Germline CDR1 reads MNHEY; CDR2 reads SVGAGI. Written as DNA, the CDR3 is TGTGCCAGCAGTTACTCGGGGGGGCTAGCGGGAGTCCTTGAGCAGTACTTC. Protein sequence: CASSYSGGLAGVLEQYF.

This clonotype was detected many times. CDR3 protein: CSARREISTNSPLHF. The CDR3 nucleotides are TGCAGTGCTAGGAGGGAAATCTCGACGAATTCACCCCTCCACTTT. The chain carries TRBV20-1 and TRBJ1-6; D remains ambiguous. CDR3 length: 15 residues. Looked up from germline, CDR1 is DFQATT and CDR2 is SNEGSKA (reference sequence). Trimming removed 3 bases at V and 7 bases at J, with 16 bases between.

The table lists this clonotype with many counts. The chain has TRBV20-1 and TRBJ2-1; 9 nucleotides align to TRBD2. This CDR3 contains 21 residues. V was clipped by 2 bases and J by 0 bases; unmatched bases: 20. Per germline, CDR1 DFQATT and CDR2 SNEGSKA (reference sequence). The CDR3 protein is CSARYPGASGAIKFSYNEQFF. The CDR3 DNA follows: TGCAGTGCTAGATACCCGGGTGCTAGCGGGGCGATAAAATTCTCCTACAATGAGCAGTTCTTC.

This clonotype has ten or more counts. The J gene is TRBJ2-7, the V gene TRBV20-1, with 10 positions matching TRBD1. The CDR3 length is 13 residues. Germline CDR1 and CDR2: DFQATT and SNEGSKA (reference sequence). Trimming removed 5 bases from V and 1 base from J; junction bases left unmatched: 2. DNA for the CDR3: TGCAGTGCTGGGACAGGGGCATCCTACGAGCAGTACTTC. Encoded protein: CSAGTGASYEQYF.

The rearrangement links TRBV7-8 to TRBJ2-4; tentative D call: TRBD2 (6 bases). The V end was cut by 1 base, the J end by 9 bases, with 10 bases between. Germline V gene lookup returns CDR1 SGHVS and CDR2 FQNEAQ. The CDR3 totals 13 residues. CDR3 amino acids: CASSLGRVGIQYF. CDR3 DNA sequence: TGTGCCAGCAGCTTAGGGAGGGTTGGCATTCAGTACTTC.

This clonotype showed up many times. V usage is TRBV27 and J usage is TRBJ2-1, with no clear D. Germline loops: CDR1 MNHEY, CDR2 SMNVEV (reference sequence). V was shortened by 3 bases and J by 1 base, with 7 bases between the two germline ends. CDR3 length equals 14 residues. For the CDR3, the DNA is TGTGCCAGCAGTTTTATTGGGTCCTACAATGAGCAGTTCTTC. It yields the protein CASSFIGSYNEQFF.